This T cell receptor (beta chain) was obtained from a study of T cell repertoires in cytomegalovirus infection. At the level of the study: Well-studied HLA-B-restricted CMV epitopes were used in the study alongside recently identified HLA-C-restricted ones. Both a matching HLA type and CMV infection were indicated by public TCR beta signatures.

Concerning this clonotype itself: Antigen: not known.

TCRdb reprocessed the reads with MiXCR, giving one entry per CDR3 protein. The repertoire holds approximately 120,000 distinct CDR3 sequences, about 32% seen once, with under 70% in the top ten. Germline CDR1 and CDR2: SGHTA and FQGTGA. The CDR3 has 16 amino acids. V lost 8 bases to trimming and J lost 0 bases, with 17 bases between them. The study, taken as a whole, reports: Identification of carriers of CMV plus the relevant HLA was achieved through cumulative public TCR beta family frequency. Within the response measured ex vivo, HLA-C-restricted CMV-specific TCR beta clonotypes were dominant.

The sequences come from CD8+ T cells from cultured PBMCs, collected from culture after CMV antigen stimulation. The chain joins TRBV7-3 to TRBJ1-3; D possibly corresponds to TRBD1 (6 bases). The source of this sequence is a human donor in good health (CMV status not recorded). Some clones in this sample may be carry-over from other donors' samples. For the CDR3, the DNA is TGTGCCAGCCTGACGTTTGGGGGGCTCTCTGGAAACACCATATATTTT. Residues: CASLTFGGLSGNTIYF.